The 28 T cell receptor beta chains in this list originate from one sample, sequenced in a study of shared clonotypes between healthy human individuals. Here immunoSEQ multiplex PCR was the method, and the copy in TCRdb shows in-frame clones only, minus some. The sample holds millions of clones, roughly 94% seen once. Material: naive CD4+ T cells sorted from blood. Subset denoted: CD45RA+ positively selected. All receptors come from a man between 18 and 35 years old in good health.

This chain connects TRBV6-1 to TRBJ2-5; D perhaps matches TRBD1 (5 bases). Per germline, CDR1 MNHNS and CDR2 SASEGT. V lost 0 bases to trimming and J lost 7 bases, with 9 bases between them. The CDR3 spans 13 residues. The DNA of the CDR3 is TGTGCCAGCAGTGAAGCGCAGGGTGCGACCCAGTACTTC. As protein: CASSEAQGATQYF.

V usage is TRBV6-1 and J usage is TRBJ2-2, with D unclear. Trimming shortened V by 2 bases and J by 6 bases, and 7 bases separated the two germline ends. Per germline, CDR1 MNHNS and CDR2 SASEGT. This CDR3 has 13 residues. CDR3 sequence reads: CASSELVSGELFF. The CDR3 DNA follows: TGTGCCAGCAGTGAATTGGTATCCGGGGAGCTGTTTTTT.

The rearrangement links TRBV30 to TRBJ2-4; D unresolved. Trimming cost V 0 bases and J 2 bases, with 23 bases left between them. The germline gives CDR1 GTSNPN, CDR2 SVGIG (reference sequence). The CDR3 loop spans 19 amino acids. CDR3 residues: CAWSVRYVAKGFTKNIQYF. CDR3 DNA sequence: TGTGCCTGGAGTGTACGATATGTGGCCAAAGGGTTTACCAAAAACATTCAGTACTTC.

The DNA of the CDR3 is TGTGCCAGCTCCGTCAAGGAGGCTGGGGCCAACGTCCTGACTTTC. Its translation: CASSVKEAGANVLTF. The chain uses TRBV18 and TRBJ2-6, with a possible D match to TRBD2 (5 bases). The V gene's germline CDR1 is KGHSH and CDR2 LQKENI. Deletions cut 6 bases from V and 2 bases from J, with 11 bases between. There are 15 residues in the CDR3.

The chain joins TRBV28 to TRBJ2-7; D is perhaps TRBD1 or TRBD2 (7 bases each). The V and J ends lost 5 bases and 4 bases respectively, with 21 bases between them. Germline CDR1 and CDR2: MDHEN and SYDVKM. This CDR3 has 16 residues. The chain's CDR3 is CASSPPLGGGAYEQYF. The CDR3 DNA sequence: TGTGCCAGCAGTCCCCCCCTGGGAGGGGGCGCTTACGAGCAGTACTTC.

The gene calls are TRBV6-1 and TRBJ2-7; D unclear. V gave up 8 bases and J gave up 2 bases, with 7 bases separating them. Germline CDR1 reads MNHNS; CDR2 reads SASEGT. The CDR3 runs 11 residues. The CDR3 sequence is CASPLPYEQYF. CDR3 DNA: TGTGCCAGCCCCCTGCCCTACGAGCAGTACTTC.

This chain links TRBV30 with TRBJ2-7; weak D call: TRBD1 (6 bases). V lost 1 base, J lost 1 base, and 11 bases lay in between. Germline lookup yields CDR1 GTSNPN and CDR2 SVGIG (reference sequence). This CDR3 is 14 amino acids long. CDR3 coding DNA: TGTGCCTGGAGTGGTGGACAGAGTTCCTACGAGCAGTACTTC. This gives the protein CAWSGGQSSYEQYF.

This clone has more than one count but fewer than ten. CDR3 in amino acids: CASSVDGQINQPQHF. The CDR3 nucleotides are TGTGCCAGCAGCGTAGATGGGCAGATCAATCAGCCCCAGCATTTT. J is TRBJ1-5 and V is TRBV9; no reliable D call. V was trimmed by 0 bases and J by 3 bases, leaving 10 bases between them. From germline, CDR1 is SGDLS and CDR2 YYNGEE. This CDR3 is built from 15 residues.

This chain connects TRBV7-9 to TRBJ1-2; possibly TRBD1 for D (6 bases). Germline lookup yields CDR1 SEHNR and CDR2 FQNEAQ (reference sequence). Between the trimmed V and J ends, which lost 0 bases and 7 bases, there was a span of 12 bases. This CDR3 contains 14 residues. This CDR3 is CASSLAGGARGYTF. Written as DNA, the CDR3 is TGTGCCAGCAGCTTAGCGGGGGGCGCGCGTGGCTACACCTTC.

This chain uses TRBV6-1 with TRBJ1-1; 9 bases align to TRBD1. Germline V CDR1 and CDR2: MNHNS, SASEGT. The CDR3 sequence is 15 residues long. V trimming: 7 bases; J trimming: 3 bases; junction bases outside the gene matches: 9. CDR3: CASTPGQGGDTEAFF. The CDR3 DNA reads TGTGCCAGCACTCCGGGACAGGGAGGGGACACTGAAGCTTTCTTT.

Worth noting for this clone: The sample has other DNA sequences that encode this CDR3 too. This chain links TRBV4-3 with TRBJ1-3; D may be TRBD1 (5 bases). Trimming left V 0 bases short and J 3 bases short, with 9 bases between. Germline values: CDR1 LGHNA, CDR2 YSLEER. This CDR3 region has 15 residues. The CDR3 protein is CASSQERGGGNTIYF. Written as DNA, the CDR3 is TGCGCCAGCAGCCAAGAACGGGGGGGTGGAAACACCATATATTTT.

This sequence joins TRBV5-1 and TRBJ2-1, with 7 bases identical to TRBD1. The CDR3 is made up of 16 amino acids. V was pared by 0 bases and J by 0 bases, with 3 bases of the junction left unmatched. Germline V CDR1 and CDR2: SGHRS, YFSETQ. CDR3 nucleotides: TGCGCCAGCAGCTTGGGGGGACAGTTCTCCTACAATGAGCAGTTCTTC. Protein product: CASSLGGQFSYNEQFF. Full variable domain (missing parts from reference TRBV5-1 and TRBJ2-1): KAGVTQTPRYLIKTRGQQVTLSCSPISGHRSVSWYQQTPGQGLQFLFEYFSETQRNKGNFPGRFSGRQFSNSRSEMNVSTLELGDSALYLCASSLGGQFSYNEQFFGPGTRLTVL.

The chain recombines TRBV10-3 with TRBJ2-7; no reliable D call. The ends were cut back, 4 bases at V and 6 bases at J, with 10 bases in the middle. Germline CDR1 and CDR2: ENHRY and SYGVKD. This CDR3 has 12 amino acids. Written as DNA, the CDR3 is TGTGCCATCAGTGGGGATATCGGCGAGCAGTACTTC. It is translated as CAISGDIGEQYF.

V is TRBV10-3 and J is TRBJ2-7; 8 bases are shared with TRBD1. The trim removed 6 bases at V and 3 bases at J, leaving 7 bases unmatched. The CDR3 has 14 amino acids. Germline loops: CDR1 ENHRY, CDR2 SYGVKD. The CDR3 loop is CAIREDRDDYEQYF. CDR3 sequence (DNA): TGTGCCATCAGGGAGGACAGGGATGACTACGAGCAGTACTTC.

The rearrangement links TRBV7-9 to TRBJ1-1, with D uncertain. CDR3 length: 12 amino acids. CDR1 and CDR2 (germline): SEHNR, FQNEAQ (reference sequence). The V and J ends lost 3 bases and 1 base respectively, with 3 bases between them. The CDR3 protein is CASSFENTEAFF. The CDR3 DNA sequence: TGTGCCAGCAGCTTCGAGAACACTGAAGCTTTCTTT.

This chain links TRBV5-6 with TRBJ2-2; 8 nucleotides match TRBD2. There are 15 residues in the CDR3. With V trimmed by 4 bases and J by 4 bases, 6 bases remained unmatched. Germline CDR1 is SGHDT and CDR2 is YYEEEE. Here the CDR3 reads CASSLGLASTGELFF. The CDR3 DNA follows: TGTGCCAGCAGCCTCGGACTAGCTAGCACCGGGGAGCTGTTTTTT. The entire variable domain, with the rest obtained from reference TRBV5-6 and TRBJ2-2, is as follows: DAGVTQSPTHLIKTRGQQVTLRCSPKSGHDTVSWYQQALGQGPQFIFQYYEEEERQRGNFPDRFSGHQFPNYSSELNVNALLLGDSALYLCASSLGLASTGELFFGEGSRLTVL.

The rearrangement uses TRBV27 and TRBJ1-4, with D possibly TRBD1 on 6 matching bases. V lost 7 bases and J 7 bases, leaving 19 bases between the germline ends. Germline assignment: CDR1 MNHEY and CDR2 SMNVEV (reference sequence). The CDR3 consists of 15 residues. CDR3 protein: CASTPTSGAVEKLFF. The CDR3 region has the DNA TGTGCCAGCACCCCTACCTCGGGGGCTGTTGAAAAACTGTTTTTT.

With regard to this clone: The same CDR3 is also encoded by other DNA sequences in this sample. This chain joins TRBV30 and TRBJ1-1, with D possibly TRBD1 on 6 matching bases. The CDR3 covers 12 residues. Germline CDR1 and CDR2: GTSNPN and SVGIG (reference sequence). CDR3 amino acids: CARGRANTEAFF. DNA of the CDR3: TGTGCGAGGGGGAGGGCGAACACTGAAGCTTTCTTT.

This chain connects TRBV30 to TRBJ1-1, with D perhaps matching TRBD1 (6 bases). This CDR3 is built from 13 residues. Germline CDR1 is GTSNPN and CDR2 is SVGIG (reference sequence). V lost 8 bases and J lost 5, with 18 bases in between. The DNA for the CDR3 is TGTGCCGGCGCCTTAACGGGACAAACTGAAGCTTTCTTT. Amino acids: CAGALTGQTEAFF.

The CDR3 region has the DNA TGCGCCAGCAGTAAAACCGGGACAGGGACCACAGATACGCAGTATTTT. Translated, it gives CASSKTGTGTTDTQYF. The V and J genes are TRBV10-1 and TRBJ2-3; 9 positions match TRBD1. The germline V gene has CDR1 WNHNN and CDR2 SYGVQD (reference sequence). CDR3 length: 16 residues. Trimming took 5 bases from V and 2 from J; bases not matched to a gene: 8.

This chain joins TRBV10-1 and TRBJ1-1, with a possible D match to TRBD1 (6 bases). The V and J ends lost 6 bases and 1 base respectively, with 9 bases between them. The CDR3 is 13 amino acids. In germline, CDR1 is WNHNN, CDR2 SYGVQD (reference sequence). Written as DNA, the CDR3 is TGCGCCAGCAGGGAACAGGGGAACACTGAAGCTTTCTTT. It codes for CASREQGNTEAFF.

The genes are TRBV5-1 and TRBJ2-5; D gene uncertain. The V gene's germline CDR1 is SGHRS and CDR2 YFSETQ. This CDR3 region has 15 residues. Trimming left V 0 bases short and J 4 bases short, with 13 bases between. CDR3 amino acids: CASSLEGFPGETQYF. In DNA form, the CDR3 reads TGCGCCAGCAGCTTGGAGGGCTTCCCGGGAGAGACCCAGTACTTC.

The chain has TRBV18 and TRBJ2-7; D is possibly TRBD2 (6 bases). Germline values: CDR1 KGHSH, CDR2 LQKENI. The length of the CDR3 is 15 residues. V was trimmed by 1 base and J by 6 bases, leaving 16 bases between them. Here the CDR3 reads CASSPLLGGGSEQYF. DNA for the CDR3: TGTGCCAGCTCACCACTTCTGGGGGGTGGTAGCGAGCAGTACTTC.

The chain combines TRBV9 with TRBJ2-3; TRBD2 might be the D (5 bases). Germline CDR1 and CDR2: SGDLS and YYNGEE. Trimming removed 0 bases from V and 2 bases from J, with 13 bases in between. The CDR3 is 16 residues long. The CDR3 coding sequence is TGTGCCAGCAGCGTAGCATCCCGGGGAAACACAGATACGCAGTATTTT. This codes for CASSVASRGNTDTQYF. Variable domain in full (rest from reference TRBV9 and TRBJ2-3): DSGVTQTPKHLITATGQRVTLRCSPRSGDLSVYWYQQSLDQGLQFLIQYYNGEERAKGNILERFSAQQFPDLHSELNLSSLELGDSALYFCASSVASRGNTDTQYFGPGTRLTVL.

This chain joins TRBV9 and TRBJ2-7; the D gene could be TRBD1 or TRBD2 (5 bases each). This CDR3 comprises 16 residues. Trimming pared 2 bases from V and 1 base from J, leaving 16 bases between. The V gene's germline CDR1 is SGDLS and CDR2 YYNGEE. The CDR3 region has the DNA TGTGCCAGCAGCGTCGGAATAACGGGACCTTCCTACGAGCAGTACTTC. Its protein is CASSVGITGPSYEQYF.

To note about this clone: Other DNA sequences in this sample translate to the same CDR3. This chain links TRBV18 with TRBJ1-5; D call uncertain. The germline V gene has CDR1 KGHSH and CDR2 LQKENI. The CDR3 runs 12 residues. Trimming removed 0 bases from V and 4 bases from J, with 1 base in between. The CDR3 DNA follows: TGTGCCAGCTCACCACCGAATCAGCCCCAGCATTTT. It specifies CASSPPNQPQHF.

The chain recombines TRBV4-1 with TRBJ1-5; D unclear. This CDR3 has 15 residues. V was pared by 0 bases and J by 5 bases, with 11 bases between. Germline-derived CDR1 and CDR2 are MGHRA and YSYEKL. The CDR3: CASSQDSVGYQPQHF. Written as DNA, the CDR3 is TGCGCCAGCAGCCAAGATTCAGTGGGGTATCAGCCCCAGCATTTT.

The J gene is TRBJ1-2, the V gene TRBV4-1; 12 nucleotides match TRBD1. Germline V gives CDR1 MGHRA, CDR2 YSYEKL. V lost 9 bases and J lost 8; bases outside the gene matches: 16. This CDR3 is built from 16 residues. CDR3 loop: CASRRGQGATGEGYTF. DNA for the CDR3: TGCGCCAGTCGACGGGGACAGGGGGCTACTGGGGAAGGCTACACCTTC.